These 26 T cell receptor beta chains came from one sample sequenced in a study of liver allograft versus peripheral blood T cells. Study overall: Repertoires from peripheral blood of liver transplant recipients were compared with those inside their transplanted livers.

TCRdb recomputed calls from the reads with MiXCR, one row per CDR3 protein. The data show about 7,300 distinct CDR3 sequences, under 20% seen once. These receptors were collected from a human patient who had a liver transplant. Some T cells may be graft donor cells.

This clonotype appeared many times. The CDR3 bases are TGTGCCAGCAGCTTTTTAACAGGGGACACTGAAGCTTTCTTT. Translating it yields CASSFLTGDTEAFF. The genes are TRBV5-5 and TRBJ1-1; 7 bases line up with TRBD1. The V and J ends lost 2 bases and 3 bases, in that order; junction bases with no gene match: 4. Germline CDR1 and CDR2: SGHKS and YYEKEE (reference sequence). There are 14 residues in the CDR3. Full variable domain (outside the CDR3, taken from reference TRBV5-5 and TRBJ1-1): DAGVTQSPTHLIKTRGQQVTLRCSPISGHKSVSWYQQVLGQGPQFIFQYYEKEERGRGNFPDRFSARQFPNYSSELNVNALLLGDSALYLCASSFLTGDTEAFFGQGTRLTVV.

V and J are TRBV5-4 and TRBJ1-2; a weak D match, TRBD1 (6 bases). Germline lookup yields CDR1 SGHNT and CDR2 YYREEE (reference sequence). Trimming removed 4 bases at V and 7 bases at J, with 17 bases between. The CDR3 runs 14 residues. CDR3 sequence: CASSTTGPRSGYTF. CDR3 nucleotides: TGTGCCAGCAGCACAACAGGGCCCCGGAGTGGCTACACCTTC.

V is TRBV6-1 and J is TRBJ2-5, with TRBD2 matching over 12 bases. Unmatched junction bases numbered 7, after V lost 4 bases and J lost 4 bases. Germline assignment: CDR1 MNHNS and CDR2 SASEGT. CDR3 length: 16 amino acids. DNA of the CDR3: TGTGCCAGCAGTGCCATTGGACTAGCGGGGATAGAGACCCAGTACTTC. Translation: CASSAIGLAGIETQYF.

A remark on this clonotype: This may stem from a read error, because a much larger clone lies one nucleotide away. The chain combines TRBV6-8 with TRBJ1-4; D unresolved. The CDR3 totals 14 residues. From germline, CDR1 is MNHGY and CDR2 SAAAGT. CDR3 amino acids: CVSSYGGLNEKLFF. The CDR3, as DNA: TGTGTCAGCAGTTACGGTGGTCTTAATGAAAAACTGTTTTTT.

By share of the sample, this clonotype is medium-sized. The J gene is TRBJ2-7, the V gene TRBV7-2, with 7 bases matching TRBD2. Germline values: CDR1 SGHTA, CDR2 FQGNSA. The CDR3 is 13 amino acids. The V gene end was trimmed by 6 bases and the J gene end by 3 bases; junction bases not matched to a gene: 5. The CDR3 DNA sequence: TGTGCCAGCAGTTCGGGGAGGGTCTACGAGCAGTACTTC. Its translation: CASSSGRVYEQYF. The full variable domain, in which reference TRBV7-2 and TRBJ2-7 provide the parts outside the CDR3, is GAGVSQSPSNKVTEKGKDVELRCDPISGHTALYWYRQSLGQGLEFLIYFQGNSAPDKSGLPSDRFSAERTGGSVSTLTIQRTQQEDSAVYLCASSSGRVYEQYFGPGTRLTVT.

In this sample, this clonotype is medium-sized. V usage is TRBV6-5 and J usage is TRBJ1-2, with TRBD1 identical over 11 bases. Per germline, CDR1 MNHEY and CDR2 SVGAGI. J lost 0 bases, V lost 2 bases, and 2 bases had no gene match. The CDR3 is made up of 16 amino acids. The CDR3 DNA reads as TGTGCCAGCAGTTACGGGACAGGGGGACCTAACTATGGCTACACCTTC. Translated, it gives CASSYGTGGPNYGYTF.

This clonotype is categorized as medium-sized. This chain connects TRBV6-6 to TRBJ1-1, with D unresolved. The V gene's germline CDR1 is MNHNY and CDR2 SVGAGI (reference sequence). Trimming shortened V by 6 bases and J by 1 base, and 6 bases separated the two germline ends. This CDR3 contains 12 residues. CDR3: CASRTGNTEAFF. The CDR3 DNA sequence: TGTGCCAGCAGGACGGGGAACACTGAAGCTTTCTTT.

This clonotype is classed as medium-sized (0.01 to 0.1%). The chain has TRBV19 and TRBJ1-1; D may be TRBD1 (5 bases). The CDR3 has 12 residues. Germline V gene lookup returns CDR1 LNHDA and CDR2 SQIVND (reference sequence). The V end was cut by 5 bases, the J end by 3 bases, with 7 bases between. The CDR3 sequence is CASSEGYTEAFF. The DNA of the CDR3 is TGTGCCAGTAGTGAGGGGTACACTGAAGCTTTCTTT.

This clonotype has a count of ten or more. J is TRBJ2-1 and V is TRBV13; no definite D call. Trimming removed 2 bases from V and 9 bases from J, with 8 bases in between. The CDR3 has 12 residues. CDR1 is PRHDT, CDR2 FYEKMQ, per germline (reference sequence). The CDR3 loop is CASSLRVSEQFF. The CDR3 DNA reads as TGTGCCAGCAGCTTAAGGGTCAGTGAGCAGTTCTTC.

Judged by abundance, this clonotype is medium-sized (0.01 to 0.1%). The J gene is TRBJ2-7, the V gene TRBV18; TRBD1 matches at 8 bases. The germline CDR1 and CDR2 sequences are KGHSH and LQKENI. V lost 6 bases and J lost 6; bases outside the gene matches: 10. The CDR3 length is 14 residues. In DNA form, the CDR3 reads TGTGCCAGCTCCCTCGGACAGGGTGCAGGCGAGCAGTACTTC. Translated: CASSLGQGAGEQYF.

By frequency in the sample, this clonotype is medium-sized (0.01 to 0.1%). CDR3 nucleotide sequence: TGTGCCAGCAGCTTAGACAGGCTTCCTGAAGCTTTCTTT. Amino acid sequence: CASSLDRLPEAFF. The chain links TRBV7-9 to TRBJ1-1; D is possibly TRBD1 (5 bases). The CDR3 consists of 13 residues. Between the trimmed V and J ends, which lost 1 base and 6 bases, there was a span of 9 bases. Germline assignment: CDR1 SEHNR and CDR2 FQNEAQ (reference sequence).

By share of the sample, this clonotype is medium-sized. The chain employs TRBV7-3 and TRBJ1-3; D is uncertain. Germline V gene data show CDR1 as SGHTA and CDR2 as FQGTGA. Trimming shortened V by 9 bases and J by 5 bases, and 8 bases separated the two germline ends. The length of the CDR3 is 11 residues. CDR3 in amino acids: CARYGRNTIYF. CDR3 nucleotides: TGTGCCAGATATGGGAGAAACACCATATATTTT.

Details on this clonotype: This may be a read error, as it is one base from a much larger clone. The chain has TRBV12-3 or TRBV12-4 and TRBJ1-3; no clear D. The CDR3 covers 14 residues. Deletions cut 4 bases from V and 0 bases from J, with 7 bases between. The CDR3 region is CASSWVSSGNTIYF. The CDR3 DNA sequence: TGTGCCAGCAGTTGGGTCAGCTCTGGAAACACCATATATTTT.

Ten or more counts support this clonotype. The V call is TRBV6-6, the J call TRBJ1-2; D is unresolved. This CDR3 is built from 11 residues. Germline-derived CDR1 and CDR2 are MNHNY and SVGAGI (reference sequence). With 4 bases removed from V and 8 bases from J, the gap between germline ends came to 8 bases. CDR3 coding DNA: TGTGCCAGCAGTTGGACCTACGGCTACACCTTC. Encoded protein: CASSWTYGYTF.

The CDR3 nucleotides read TGCAGTGCTTACAGGGGGGAAGAGACCCAGTACTTC. Protein: CSAYRGEETQYF. This sequence joins TRBV20-1 and TRBJ2-5; 8 nucleotides match TRBD1. Germline V lookup: CDR1 DFQATT, CDR2 SNEGSKA (reference sequence). CDR3 size: 12 residues. V lost 5 bases and J lost 3; bases outside the gene matches: 2.

This clonotype ranks as medium-sized (0.01 to 0.1%). This chain uses TRBV7-9 with TRBJ1-6; tentative D call: TRBD1 (5 bases). Germline V gives CDR1 SEHNR, CDR2 FQNEAQ (reference sequence). The V end lost 5 bases, the J end lost 9 bases, and 5 bases lay between the germline ends. The CDR3 covers 11 residues. CDR3 amino acids: CASSGGSPLHF. CDR3 DNA: TGTGCCAGCAGCGGGGGTTCACCCCTCCACTTT.

This clonotype is medium-sized by share. The chain uses TRBV18 and TRBJ1-2, with TRBD1 matching over 10 bases. CDR3 size: 15 residues. The germline CDR1 and CDR2 sequences are KGHSH and LQKENI. With 6 bases clipped from V and 2 bases from J, the junction kept 6 bases outside the gene matches. CDR3 sequence reads: CASSQDRGRNYGYTF. In nucleotides, the CDR3 is TGTGCCAGCTCTCAAGACAGGGGGCGCAACTATGGCTACACCTTC.

At least ten counts were recorded for this clonotype. This chain joins TRBV28 and TRBJ1-6, with a tentative D call TRBD1 (5 bases). Trimming took off 3 bases at V and 10 bases at J, with 7 bases between the two ends. Germline V CDR1 and CDR2: MDHEN, SYDVKM. CDR3 length equals 12 residues. The CDR3 is CASSLQGSPLHF. CDR3 nucleotides: TGTGCCAGCAGTTTGCAGGGATCACCCCTCCACTTT. The complete variable domain, with remaining parts taken from reference TRBV28 and TRBJ1-6, reads DVKVTQSSRYLVKRTGEKVFLECVQDMDHENMFWYRQDPGLGLRLIYFSYDVKMKEKGDIPEGYSVSREKKERFSLILESASTNQTSMYLCASSLQGSPLHFGNGTRLTVT.

The rearrangement joins TRBV20-1 to TRBJ1-1; D is ambiguous. The CDR3 has 14 residues. Trimming removed 5 bases from V and 4 bases from J, with 17 bases in between. The germline gives CDR1 DFQATT, CDR2 SNEGSKA (reference sequence). For the CDR3, the DNA is TGCAGTGCTCCCTCTTGGACCGGTGGCACTGAAGCTTTCTTT. Translation gives CSAPSWTGGTEAFF.

The V and J genes are TRBV10-3 and TRBJ2-3; a weak D match, TRBD2 (7 bases). The CDR3 has 15 residues. Germline loops: CDR1 ENHRY, CDR2 SYGVKD. Trimming stripped 2 bases from V and 4 bases from J, with 13 bases between. This CDR3 reads CAISEASGTSDTQYF. The CDR3 nucleotides read TGTGCCATCAGTGAGGCCAGCGGGACATCAGATACGCAGTATTTT.

Points on this clonotype: At one boundary the junction diverges from the germline segment, which might be a read error. This chain uses TRBV20-1 with TRBJ2-7, with a weak D call TRBD1 (6 bases). This CDR3 comprises 11 residues. CDR1 DFQATT and CDR2 SNEGSKA come from the germline V gene (reference sequence). CDR3 bases: TGCAGTTTACAGGGATCCTTCGAGCAGTACTTC. It codes for CSLQGSFEQYF.

In this sample, this clonotype is medium-sized. The chain carries TRBV6-1 and TRBJ1-1; D perhaps matches TRBD1 (5 bases). CDR1 and CDR2 (germline): MNHNS, SASEGT. The CDR3 length is 14 residues. Trimming shortened V by 7 bases and J by 11 bases, and 23 bases separated the two germline ends. CDR3 loop: CASILDRDFSRAFF. In nucleotides, the CDR3 is TGTGCCAGCATTTTAGACCGGGACTTTTCGCGGGCTTTCTTT.

The CDR3 sequence: CSAPGTSGGAREQFF. CDR3 DNA: TGCAGTGCTCCCGGGACTAGCGGGGGGGCACGGGAGCAGTTCTTC. The chain joins TRBV20-1 to TRBJ2-1; TRBD2 matches at 16 bases. CDR1 is DFQATT, CDR2 SNEGSKA, per germline (reference sequence). The CDR3 has 15 amino acids. After removal of 5 bases from V and 10 bases from J, the junction contained 8 bases not matched to a gene.

In this sample, this clonotype turned up a few times. The chain has TRBV20-1 and TRBJ1-1; D not resolved. Deletions cut 3 bases from V and 1 base from J, with 9 bases between. The germline CDR1 and CDR2 sequences are DFQATT and SNEGSKA (reference sequence). This CDR3 has 13 residues. Here the CDR3 reads CSARWQTNTEAFF. CDR3 bases: TGCAGTGCTAGGTGGCAGACGAACACTGAAGCTTTCTTT.

CDR3 bases: TGCAGTGCTAGAGAAGGTCCGAACACTGAAGCTTTCTTT. It translates to CSAREGPNTEAFF. The chain combines TRBV20-1 with TRBJ1-1; D unclear. Trimming took 0 bases from V and 1 from J, leaving 6 bases between them. Per the germline V gene, CDR1 is DFQATT and CDR2 is SNEGSKA (reference sequence). The CDR3 has 13 residues.

Judged by abundance, this clonotype is medium-sized. The chain employs TRBV20-1 and TRBJ1-6, with D hard to call. The CDR3 covers 15 residues. Trimming stripped 1 base from V and 1 base from J, with 8 bases between. Per the germline V gene, CDR1 is DFQATT and CDR2 is SNEGSKA (reference sequence). The CDR3 DNA sequence: TGCAGTGCTAGAGTTGAAGTATCCTATAATTCACCCCTCCACTTT. Translation: CSARVEVSYNSPLHF.